Listed here are 2 T cell receptor beta chains from one sample, sequenced in a study of beta chain features in type 1 diabetes. What was sequenced were expressed TCRB transcripts, since all of the isolated RNA had been reverse transcribed. TCRdb's copy holds only in-frame clones and misses some; the assay was immunoSEQ multiplex PCR. The sample records some 300,000 clones, around 7.8% being singletons. Sequenced input: central memory CD4+ T cells from blood. The receptors were gathered from a woman under 30 in good health.

The chain employs TRBV7-9 and TRBJ2-7, with a weak D call TRBD1 (6 bases). Germline loops: CDR1 SEHNR, CDR2 FQNEAQ (reference sequence). This CDR3 is 12 amino acids long. The ends were cut back, 3 bases at V and 4 bases at J, with 7 bases in the middle. CDR3 protein: CASSFGQYEQYV. The CDR3 coding sequence is TGTGCCAGCAGCTTTGGACAGTACGAGCAGTACGTC.

CDR3 residues: CASRYRDGGDRDYGYTF. The CDR3 nucleotides read TGTGCCAGCAGATACCGGGACGGAGGTGATAGGGACTATGGCTACACCTTC. This sequence joins TRBV5-6 and TRBJ1-2; D perhaps matches TRBD1 (5 bases). The germline V gene encodes CDR1 SGHDT and CDR2 YYEEEE. V lost 5 bases and J 3 bases, leaving 23 bases between the germline ends. The CDR3 runs 17 residues. The variable domain in full, completed from reference TRBV5-6 and TRBJ1-2, reads DAGVTQSPTHLIKTRGQQVTLRCSPKSGHDTVSWYQQALGQGPQFIFQYYEEEERQRGNFPDRFSGHQFPNYSSELNVNALLLGDSALYLCASRYRDGGDRDYGYTFGSGTRLTVV.